The T cell receptor (beta chain) under discussion was sequenced for a study of blood T cell repertoires in COVID-19. Whole-study context: T cells, B-cell-depleted T cells, or PBMCs supplied cDNA or gDNA.

TCRdb keeps only in-frame clones here, not all; method: immunoSEQ multiplex PCR. Of 100,000 to 150,000 clones in the sample, around three quarters were seen once. This CDR3 is built from 15 residues. Looked up from germline, CDR1 is MNHEY and CDR2 is SVGAGI. V lost 8 bases and J lost 5, with 19 bases in between. Sequenced: peripheral blood. The receptor was derived from a man between 40 and 49 years old with active or convalescent COVID-19. The chain carries TRBV6-5 and TRBJ1-3; D ambiguous. This CDR3 is CASPLRWGGRNTIYF. In DNA, the CDR3 is TGTGCCAGCCCCCTGCGTTGGGGAGGACGAAACACCATATATTTT.